This TCR beta chain came from a study of blood T cell repertoires in COVID-19. Looking at the study overall: Both acute and convalescent COVID-19 samples were obtained from the United States, Italy and Spain.

There are 13 residues in the CDR3. The germline CDR1 and CDR2 sequences are GTSNPN and SVGIG (reference sequence). V lost 5 bases to trimming and J lost 4 bases; unmatched junction nucleotides: 1. The protocol was immunoSEQ multiplex PCR, while the TCRdb copy is restricted to in-frame clones and leaves out a portion. The top ten clones hold around 1.4% of a sample with approximately 49,000 clones, about four fifths of them seen once. The clonotype comes from a man aged 50 to 59 with acute or convalescent COVID-19. The rearrangement links TRBV30 to TRBJ1-4; the match to TRBD1 covers 10 bases. The sequencing sample was made of peripheral blood. The CDR3 DNA reads TGTGCCTGGGGGACAGGGGATAATGAAAAACTGTTTTTT. Protein: CAWGTGDNEKLFF. The whole variable domain, remainder taken from reference TRBV30 and TRBJ1-4, is SQTIHQWPATLVQPVGSPLSLECTVEGTSNPNLYWYRQAAGRGLQLLFYSVGIGQISSEVPQNLSASRPQDRQFILSSKKLLLSDSGFYLCAWGTGDNEKLFFGSGTQLSVL.